The table lists the clone carrying this T cell receptor (beta chain) with many counts. Its antigen is not identified. The record originates from a study of neurological immune-mediated disorders. The study, taken as a whole, reports: The study found the most TCR clonal expansion in HTLV-1-associated myelopathy and the least in multiple sclerosis, below healthy controls.

Germline values: CDR1 SGHRS, CDR2 YFSETQ. This CDR3 spans 14 amino acids. V was shortened by 0 bases and J by 7 bases, with 10 bases between the two germline ends. Synthesis of cDNA was carried out by template-switch 5'RACE. The reaction used 10-nucleotide random UMIs. From the 5' RACE reads, TCRdb called clonotypes with MiXCR, one entry per CDR3 protein. The sample has around 67,000 distinct CDR3 sequences; around 5.2% are singletons. The chain uses TRBV5-1 and TRBJ1-4; D might be TRBD1 (5 bases). This clonotype originated in a man between 18 and 29 years old with multiple sclerosis. The sequencing input was PBMCs. The DNA for the CDR3 is TGCGCCAGCAGCTTGGAGAGCGGGACTGAAAAACTGTTTTTT. It yields the protein CASSLESGTEKLFF.